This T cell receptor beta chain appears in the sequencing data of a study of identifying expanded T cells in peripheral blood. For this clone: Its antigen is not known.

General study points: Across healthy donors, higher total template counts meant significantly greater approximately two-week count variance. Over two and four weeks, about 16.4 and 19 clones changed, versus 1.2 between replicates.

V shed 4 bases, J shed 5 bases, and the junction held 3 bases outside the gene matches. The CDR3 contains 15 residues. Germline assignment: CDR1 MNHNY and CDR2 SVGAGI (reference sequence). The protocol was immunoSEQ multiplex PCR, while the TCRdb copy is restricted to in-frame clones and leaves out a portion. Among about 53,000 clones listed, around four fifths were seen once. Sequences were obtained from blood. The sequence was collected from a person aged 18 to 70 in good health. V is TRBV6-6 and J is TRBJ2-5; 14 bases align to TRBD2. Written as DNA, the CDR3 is TGTGCCAGCAGTTCCGGGACTAGCGGGGGCGAGACCCAGTACTTC. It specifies CASSSGTSGGETQYF.